This T cell receptor (beta chain) is drawn from a study of Ad26.COV2.S vaccination and SARS-CoV-2 variants. Study conclusions and caveats: Researchers cautioned that TCR breadth and depth analyses may have underestimated total T cell responses. With respect to non-spike TCR breadth, vaccine and placebo recipients were similar. Placebo recipients trailed vaccine recipients in spike-specific TCR breadth. CD8+ and CD4+ T cells specific for spike reportedly responded with substantial breadth after vaccination.

Profiling relied on immunoSEQ multiplex PCR, and the TCRdb table lists in-frame clones only, not all of them. The table lists approximately 340,000 clones, just over 90% of them singletons. The CDR3 length is 16 residues. The junction had 17 bases not matched to a gene; V was cut back by 7 bases and J by 9 bases. CDR1 SNHLY and CDR2 FYNNEI come from the germline V gene. As for this clone: The target antigen is unknown.

The chain couples TRBV2 to TRBJ2-1, with 8 bases identical to TRBD1. The specimen comprised peripheral blood, sampled after recovery from COVID-19. The clonotype was recovered from a human donor who had recovered from COVID-19. CDR3 protein: CASKESTGVLGGEQFF. The CDR3 DNA is TGTGCCAGCAAGGAATCGACAGGGGTTCTCGGTGGTGAGCAGTTCTTC.